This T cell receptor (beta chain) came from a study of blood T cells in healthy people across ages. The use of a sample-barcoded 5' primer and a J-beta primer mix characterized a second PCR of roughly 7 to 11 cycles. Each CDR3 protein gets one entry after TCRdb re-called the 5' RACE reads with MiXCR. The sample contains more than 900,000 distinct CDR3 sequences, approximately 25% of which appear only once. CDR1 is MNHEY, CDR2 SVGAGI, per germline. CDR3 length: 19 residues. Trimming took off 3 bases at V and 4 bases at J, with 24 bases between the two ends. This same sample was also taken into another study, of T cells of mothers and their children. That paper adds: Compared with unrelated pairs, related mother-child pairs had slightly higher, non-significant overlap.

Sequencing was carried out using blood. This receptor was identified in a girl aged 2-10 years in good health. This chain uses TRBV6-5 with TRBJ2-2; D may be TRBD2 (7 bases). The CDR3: CASSYAVLRTRGGTGELFF. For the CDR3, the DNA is TGTGCCAGCAGTTATGCGGTTTTGCGCACAAGGGGGGGCACCGGGGAGCTGTTTTTT.